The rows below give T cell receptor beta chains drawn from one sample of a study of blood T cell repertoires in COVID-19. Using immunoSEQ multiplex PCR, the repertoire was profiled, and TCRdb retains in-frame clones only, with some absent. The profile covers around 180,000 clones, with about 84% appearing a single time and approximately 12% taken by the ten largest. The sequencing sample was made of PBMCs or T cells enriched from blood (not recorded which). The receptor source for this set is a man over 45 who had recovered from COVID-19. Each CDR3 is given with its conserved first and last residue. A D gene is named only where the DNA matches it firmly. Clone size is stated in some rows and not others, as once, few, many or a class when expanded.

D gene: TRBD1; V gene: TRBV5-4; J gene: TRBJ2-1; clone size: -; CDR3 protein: CASSLFGTGRQEQFF; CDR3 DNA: TGTGCCAGCAGCTTGTTCGGGACAGGGCGTCAGGAGCAGTTCTTC
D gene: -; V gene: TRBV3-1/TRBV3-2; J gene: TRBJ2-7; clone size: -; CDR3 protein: CASSHFGQSRYEQYF; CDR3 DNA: TGTGCCAGCAGCCATTTTGGGCAGTCCCGATACGAGCAGTACTTC
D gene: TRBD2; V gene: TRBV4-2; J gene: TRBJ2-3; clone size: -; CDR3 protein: CASSQGGTSPDTQYF; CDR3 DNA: TGTGCCAGCAGCCAAGGGGGGACTAGCCCAGATACGCAGTATTTT
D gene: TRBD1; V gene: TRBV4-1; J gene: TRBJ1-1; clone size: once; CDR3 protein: CASSPRGGQGAGTEAFF; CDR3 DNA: TGCGCCAGCAGCCCCCGGGGAGGACAGGGGGCTGGCACTGAAGCTTTCTTT
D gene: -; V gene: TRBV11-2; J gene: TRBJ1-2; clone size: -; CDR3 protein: CASSLVGRGDGYTF; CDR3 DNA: TGTGCCAGCAGCTTAGTCGGCAGGGGTGATGGCTACACCTTC
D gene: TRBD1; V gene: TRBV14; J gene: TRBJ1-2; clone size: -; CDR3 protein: CASSHQRQGPRGYTF; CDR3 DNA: TGTGCCAGCAGCCACCAACGACAGGGGCCTCGTGGCTACACCTTC
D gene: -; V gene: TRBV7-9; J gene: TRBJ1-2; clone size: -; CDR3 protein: CASRSSRDFEHYGYTF; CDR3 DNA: TGTGCCAGCAGGTCCAGCCGGGATTTCGAGCACTATGGCTACACCTTC
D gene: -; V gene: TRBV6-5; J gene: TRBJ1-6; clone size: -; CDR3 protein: CASSYSYSSPLHF; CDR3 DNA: TGTGCCAGCAGTTACTCCTACTCTTCACCCCTCCACTTT
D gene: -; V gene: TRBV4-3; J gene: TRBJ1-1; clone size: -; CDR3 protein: CASSQVMNTEAFF; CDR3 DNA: TGCGCCAGCAGCCAAGTAATGAACACTGAAGCTTTCTTT
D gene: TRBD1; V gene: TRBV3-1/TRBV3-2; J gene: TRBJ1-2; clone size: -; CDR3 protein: CASSQEQGIIYGYTF; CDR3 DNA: TGTGCCAGCAGCCAAGAACAGGGGATCATCTATGGCTACACCTTC
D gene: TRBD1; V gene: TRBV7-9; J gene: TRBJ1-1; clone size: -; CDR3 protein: CASSKSPLTGKIRQKREAFF; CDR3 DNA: TGTGCCAGCAGCAAATCCCCCTTGACAGGGAAGATAAGGCAGAAAAGGGAAGCTTTCTTT
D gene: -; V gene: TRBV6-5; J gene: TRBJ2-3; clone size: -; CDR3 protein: CASSYRGATDTQYF; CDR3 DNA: TGTGCCAGCAGTTACAGGGGCGCCACAGATACGCAGTATTTT